This is a list of T cell receptor beta chains from one sample in a study of tumor-infiltrating lymphocytes in primary liver carcinoma. MiXCR, run by TCRdb on the multiplex PCR reads, gives a single entry per CDR3 protein. This table has some 25,000 distinct CDR3 sequences, over 65% appearing once. What was sequenced was liver tumor tissue from sampling region 3. The source is a middle-aged man with primary liver carcinoma and hepatitis B virus infection. Each CDR3 is given with its conserved first and last residue. The D gene is left open where the match is weak. Some rows mark clone size as missing; the rest say once, few, many or name a class of expanded clone.

V gene: TRBV11-2
clone size: .
J gene: TRBJ2-5
D gene: TRBD2
CDR3 protein: CVSSQTPDGGIETQYF
CDR3 DNA: TGTGTCAGCAGCCAAACTCCTGACGGGGGGATAGAGACCCAGTATTTC

V gene: TRBV7-8
clone size: many
J gene: TRBJ1-5
D gene: TRBD1
CDR3 protein: CASSLEGGGNQPQHF
CDR3 DNA: TGTGCCAGCAGCTTAGAAGGGGGCGGGAATCAGCCCCAGCATTTT

V gene: TRBV11-2
clone size: medium-sized
J gene: TRBJ2-1
D gene: .
CDR3 protein: CASSLGGHEQFF
CDR3 DNA: TGTGCCAGCAGCTTAGGGGGCCATGAGCAGTTCTTC

V gene: TRBV10-3
clone size: medium-sized
J gene: TRBJ2-7
D gene: .
CDR3 protein: CAISGDGGGGYEQYF
CDR3 DNA: TGTGCCATCAGTGGAGACGGAGGGGGAGGCTACGAGCAGTACTTC

V gene: TRBV4-2
clone size: .
J gene: TRBJ2-1
D gene: .
CDR3 protein: CAGSQAPVNEQFF
CDR3 DNA: TGTGCCGGCAGCCAAGCTCCGGTGAATGAGCAGTTCTTC

V gene: TRBV28
clone size: .
J gene: TRBJ2-4
D gene: .
CDR3 protein: CANSLRERARNIQYF
CDR3 DNA: TGTGCCAACTCCCTTCGCGAGCGCGCGAGAAACATTCAGTACTTC

V gene: TRBV4-2
clone size: .
J gene: TRBJ2-7
D gene: TRBD2
CDR3 protein: CAGSGKLGLAGGPHEQYF
CDR3 DNA: TGCGCCGGCAGTGGAAAACTGGGACTAGCGGGAGGGCCACACGAGCAGTACTTC

V gene: TRBV6-2/TRBV6-3
clone size: few
J gene: TRBJ1-1
D gene: TRBD1
CDR3 protein: CVSRRRTGPTEAFF
CDR3 DNA: TGTGTCAGCAGACGAAGGACAGGGCCCACTGAAGCTTTCTTT

V gene: TRBV5-6
clone size: .
J gene: TRBJ2-5
D gene: .
CDR3 protein: CTSSFDQQETLYF
CDR3 DNA: TGTACCAGCAGCTTTGACCAGCAAGAGACCCTGTACTTC

V gene: TRBV11-3
clone size: .
J gene: TRBJ2-2
D gene: .
CDR3 protein: CARWRLKPITGVLFF
CDR3 DNA: TGTGCCAGGTGGCGCCTTAAACCTATCACCGGGGTGCTGTTTTTC

V gene: TRBV7-9
clone size: .
J gene: TRBJ1-1
D gene: .
CDR3 protein: CANSRHLKTEAFF
CDR3 DNA: TGTGCCAACAGCAGACACTTGAAAACTGAAGCTTTCTTT

V gene: TRBV6-5
clone size: medium-sized
J gene: TRBJ2-2
D gene: .
CDR3 protein: CASKDIRNTGELFF
CDR3 DNA: TGTGCCAGCAAGGACATAAGGAACACCGGGGAGCTGTTTTTT

V gene: TRBV12-3/TRBV12-4
clone size: .
J gene: TRBJ1-5
D gene: .
CDR3 protein: CVNSLDEGNQPQHF
CDR3 DNA: TGTGTCAACAGTTTAGATGAGGGGAATCAGCCCCAGCATTTT

V gene: TRBV11-2
clone size: once
J gene: TRBJ2-5
D gene: .
CDR3 protein: CASSSTGILLTQYF
CDR3 DNA: TGTGCCAGCAGCTCGACGGGGATATTATTGACTCAGTACTTC

V gene: TRBV6-6
clone size: .
J gene: TRBJ2-7
D gene: TRBD1
CDR3 protein: CASSVTGQQYEQYF
CDR3 DNA: TGTGCCAGCAGTGTTACGGGACAGCAATACGAGCAGTACTTC

V gene: TRBV29-1
clone size: .
J gene: TRBJ2-1
D gene: .
CDR3 protein: CNVYHNEQFF
CDR3 DNA: TGCAACGTTTACCACAATGAGCAATTCTTC

V gene: TRBV11-2
clone size: .
J gene: TRBJ2-3
D gene: .
CDR3 protein: CASNPGDFITRYF
CDR3 DNA: TGTGCCAGCAACCCGGGTGACTTCATAACGCGGTATTTC

V gene: TRBV6-1
clone size: .
J gene: TRBJ2-7
D gene: .
CDR3 protein: CATLEEHEQYF
CDR3 DNA: TGTGCCACCTTAGAAGAGCACGAGCAGTATTTC

V gene: TRBV29-1
clone size: .
J gene: TRBJ2-5
D gene: TRBD1
CDR3 protein: CSLRDSPRETQHF
CDR3 DNA: TGCAGCCTTCGGGACAGTCCTCGAGAGACCCAGCACTTC

V gene: TRBV9
clone size: .
J gene: TRBJ1-2
D gene: .
CDR3 protein: CASSTRQNHYGYTF
CDR3 DNA: TGTGCCAGCAGCACCCGACAGAACCACTATGGCTACACCTTC

V gene: TRBV5-1
clone size: few
J gene: TRBJ2-7
D gene: .
CDR3 protein: CVSSLGLIYEQYF
CDR3 DNA: TGCGTCAGCAGCTTGGGGCTAATCTACGAGCAGTACTTC

V gene: TRBV6-5
clone size: .
J gene: TRBJ2-3
D gene: .
CDR3 protein: CPSRYAGLSTDTQYF
CDR3 DNA: TGTCCCAGCAGATATGCGGGGCTAAGCACAGATACGCAGTATTTT

V gene: TRBV5-4
clone size: .
J gene: TRBJ2-7
D gene: .
CDR3 protein: CASNWDYRPYEQYF
CDR3 DNA: TGTGCCAGCAACTGGGATTACAGACCCTACGAGCAGTACTTC

V gene: TRBV29-1
clone size: .
J gene: TRBJ2-5
D gene: TRBD1
CDR3 protein: CSVEGDRGRGETQHF
CDR3 DNA: TGCAGCGTTGAAGGGGACAGGGGTAGGGGAGAGACTCAGCATTTC

V gene: TRBV12-3/TRBV12-4
clone size: .
J gene: TRBJ1-5
D gene: .
CDR3 protein: CDSSLGQGSNQPQHF
CDR3 DNA: TGTGACAGTAGTCTTGGGCAAGGAAGCAATCAGCCCCAGCATTTT

V gene: TRBV19
clone size: .
J gene: TRBJ1-5
D gene: .
CDR3 protein: CASSVGPDQPQHF
CDR3 DNA: TGTGCCAGTAGTGTGGGGCCGGATCAGCCCCAGCATTTT

V gene: TRBV5-4
clone size: .
J gene: TRBJ2-7
D gene: .
CDR3 protein: CASGLYSSDEQHF
CDR3 DNA: TGTGCCAGCGGCCTCTATAGTAGCGACGAGCAGCACTTC

V gene: TRBV6-1
clone size: .
J gene: TRBJ2-7
D gene: .
CDR3 protein: CASSVPVTTRRCDYEQYF
CDR3 DNA: TGTGCCAGCAGTGTACCCGTGACTACCCGAAGGTGCGATTACGAGCAGTACTTC

V gene: TRBV6-5
clone size: .
J gene: TRBJ2-7
D gene: TRBD2
CDR3 protein: CASRYSSGNSEQYF
CDR3 DNA: TGTGCCAGCAGATACTCTAGCGGGAATAGCGAACAGTACTTC

V gene: TRBV4-1
clone size: .
J gene: TRBJ2-1
D gene: .
CDR3 protein: CASSPLGNYNNEQLF
CDR3 DNA: TGCGCCAGTAGCCCGCTCGGTAACTATAACAATGAGCAGCTCTTC

V gene: TRBV6-2/TRBV6-3
clone size: .
J gene: TRBJ2-3
D gene: TRBD1
CDR3 protein: CASSFVGQGAMDVQYF
CDR3 DNA: TGTGCCAGCAGCTTCGTGGGACAGGGGGCAATGGATGTGCAGTATTTT

V gene: TRBV4-1
clone size: once
J gene: TRBJ2-1
D gene: TRBD2
CDR3 protein: CASSQSLAGPLYGQFF
CDR3 DNA: TGCGCCAGCAGCCAATCCCTAGCGGGGCCACTTTACGGGCAGTTCTTC

V gene: TRBV7-9
clone size: .
J gene: TRBJ1-4
D gene: .
CDR3 protein: CASSFFGLGEKLLF
CDR3 DNA: TGTGCCAGCAGCTTCTTCGGGTTAGGAGAAAAACTGTTATTT

V gene: TRBV4-1
clone size: .
J gene: TRBJ2-1
D gene: .
CDR3 protein: CASSPLDNNNNELFF
CDR3 DNA: TGTGCCAGCAGCCCGCTCGATAACAACAACAATGAGCTGTTCTTC

V gene: TRBV5-1
clone size: many
J gene: TRBJ2-6
D gene: .
CDR3 protein: CASSLERGSRVLTF
CDR3 DNA: TGCGCCAGCAGCTTGGAAAGGGGTTCAAGAGTCCTGACTTTC

V gene: TRBV11-2
clone size: .
J gene: TRBJ2-1
D gene: TRBD1
CDR3 protein: CASSSGQGLFF
CDR3 DNA: TGTGCCAGCAGCTCAGGACAGGGTCTTTTCTTC

V gene: TRBV28
clone size: .
J gene: TRBJ2-3
D gene: .
CDR3 protein: CASNFRSVDTQYF
CDR3 DNA: TGTGCCAGCAATTTTCGCTCCGTGGATACGCAGTATTTT

V gene: TRBV25-1
clone size: .
J gene: TRBJ1-1
D gene: .
CDR3 protein: CTSRGQKNTEAFF
CDR3 DNA: TGTACCAGCAGAGGACAGAAGAACACTGAGGCTTTCTTT

V gene: TRBV6-2/TRBV6-3
clone size: .
J gene: TRBJ2-5
D gene: .
CDR3 protein: CARSYSRVPGETQYF
CDR3 DNA: TGTGCCAGGAGTTACTCGAGGGTGCCCGGGGAGACCCAGTACTTC

V gene: TRBV5-4
clone size: .
J gene: TRBJ2-7
D gene: TRBD2
CDR3 protein: CACRWDYRPYEQYF
CDR3 DNA: TGTGCCTGCCGCTGGGACTACAGACCCTATGAGCAGTACTTC

V gene: TRBV25-1
clone size: .
J gene: TRBJ2-1
D gene: .
CDR3 protein: CASSEWGSDRITGGSYNEQFF
CDR3 DNA: TGTGCTAGCAGTGAATGGGGTTCGGATAGAATAACGGGTGGTTCCTACAATGAGCAGTTCTTC

V gene: TRBV24-1
clone size: few
J gene: TRBJ2-5
D gene: .
CDR3 protein: CATSEPGQEAQYF
CDR3 DNA: TGTGCCACCAGTGAGCCCGGTCAAGAGGCCCAGTACTTC

V gene: TRBV28
clone size: .
J gene: TRBJ1-1
D gene: .
CDR3 protein: CANRIHSNTEAFF
CDR3 DNA: TGTGCCAACAGGATACACTCGAACACTGAGGCTTTCTTT

V gene: TRBV14
clone size: .
J gene: TRBJ2-3
D gene: .
CDR3 protein: CTSSQDHWGNSQYF
CDR3 DNA: TGTACCAGCAGCCAAGATCATTGGGGAAATTCGCAGTATTTT

V gene: TRBV4-1
clone size: .
J gene: TRBJ2-3
D gene: TRBD1
CDR3 protein: CASNQEGGQVDQPQYF
CDR3 DNA: TGCGCCAGCAACCAAGAAGGCGGACAGGTGGATCAGCCCCAGTATTTT

V gene: TRBV11-2
clone size: .
J gene: TRBJ2-5
D gene: .
CDR3 protein: CVSSLDQRCYQYF
CDR3 DNA: TGTGTCAGCAGCTTAGATCAGCGCTGCTACCAGTACTTC

V gene: TRBV12-3/TRBV12-4
clone size: .
J gene: TRBJ1-2
D gene: TRBD1
CDR3 protein: CASSLKGAEGYTF
CDR3 DNA: TGTGCCAGCAGTTTGAAGGGGGCGGAGGGCTACACCTTC

V gene: TRBV7-2
clone size: few
J gene: TRBJ2-4
D gene: .
CDR3 protein: CASSLDLVLAKNIQYF
CDR3 DNA: TGTGCCAGCAGCTTAGATCTAGTGCTAGCCAAAAACATTCAGTACTTC

V gene: TRBV2
clone size: .
J gene: TRBJ2-1
D gene: .
CDR3 protein: CASSGTRGGDNEKFF
CDR3 DNA: TGTGCCAGCAGTGGGACTAGAGGGGGCGACAATGAGAAGTTCTTC

V gene: TRBV7-2
clone size: .
J gene: TRBJ1-2
D gene: .
CDR3 protein: CASSLMAGSLNYGYTF
CDR3 DNA: TGTGCCAGCAGCTTAATGGCAGGGAGCCTGAACTATGGCTACACCTTC

V gene: TRBV10-3
clone size: .
J gene: TRBJ2-3
D gene: .
CDR3 protein: CAIGSGASTDTQYF
CDR3 DNA: TGTGCAATCGGGTCAGGGGCTAGCACAGATACGCAGTATTTT

V gene: TRBV2
clone size: .
J gene: TRBJ1-5
D gene: .
CDR3 protein: CANSSGIRTDTQHF
CDR3 DNA: TGTGCCAACTCTAGCGGGATACGAACAGATACGCAGCATTTT

V gene: TRBV4-2
clone size: .
J gene: TRBJ1-2
D gene: TRBD1
CDR3 protein: CASSQEAGGRSSYTF
CDR3 DNA: TGTGCCAGCAGTCAAGAGGCAGGGGGCAGATCTAGCTACACCTTC

V gene: TRBV11-2
clone size: medium-sized
J gene: TRBJ2-1
D gene: TRBD2
CDR3 protein: CASSSTYSGVSYNEQFF
CDR3 DNA: TGTGCCAGCAGCTCCACTTATAGCGGGGTCTCCTACAATGAGCAGTTCTTC

V gene: TRBV12-3/TRBV12-4
clone size: .
J gene: TRBJ1-2
D gene: TRBD1
CDR3 protein: CPSSRTGDYGYTF
CDR3 DNA: TGTCCCAGCAGCCGGACAGGGGACTATGGTTACACCTTC

V gene: TRBV6-2/TRBV6-3
clone size: .
J gene: TRBJ1-5
D gene: .
CDR3 protein: CASTPPGGNNQPQHF
CDR3 DNA: TGTGCCAGCACTCCCCCGGGAGGCAACAATCAGCCCCAGCATTTT

V gene: TRBV6-5
clone size: .
J gene: TRBJ1-6
D gene: .
CDR3 protein: CASSYDVGNNSPFHF
CDR3 DNA: TGTGCCAGCAGTTACGACGTGGGTAATAATTCACCCTTCCACTTT

V gene: TRBV12-3/TRBV12-4
clone size: once
J gene: TRBJ2-4
D gene: .
CDR3 protein: CASSLWRGADIAKNSQYF
CDR3 DNA: TGTGCCAGCAGTTTATGGCGTGGGGCGGACATAGCCAAAAACAGTCAATACTTC

V gene: TRBV6-1
clone size: .
J gene: TRBJ2-6
D gene: TRBD1
CDR3 protein: CVSSPGTGAGANVLTF
CDR3 DNA: TGTGTGAGCAGCCCTGGGACAGGGGCTGGGGCCAACGTCCTGACTTTC

V gene: TRBV29-1
clone size: .
J gene: TRBJ2-7
D gene: .
CDR3 protein: CNVVDRNSYEQYF
CDR3 DNA: TGCAACGTTGTCGACAGGAACTCCTACGAGCAGTACTTC